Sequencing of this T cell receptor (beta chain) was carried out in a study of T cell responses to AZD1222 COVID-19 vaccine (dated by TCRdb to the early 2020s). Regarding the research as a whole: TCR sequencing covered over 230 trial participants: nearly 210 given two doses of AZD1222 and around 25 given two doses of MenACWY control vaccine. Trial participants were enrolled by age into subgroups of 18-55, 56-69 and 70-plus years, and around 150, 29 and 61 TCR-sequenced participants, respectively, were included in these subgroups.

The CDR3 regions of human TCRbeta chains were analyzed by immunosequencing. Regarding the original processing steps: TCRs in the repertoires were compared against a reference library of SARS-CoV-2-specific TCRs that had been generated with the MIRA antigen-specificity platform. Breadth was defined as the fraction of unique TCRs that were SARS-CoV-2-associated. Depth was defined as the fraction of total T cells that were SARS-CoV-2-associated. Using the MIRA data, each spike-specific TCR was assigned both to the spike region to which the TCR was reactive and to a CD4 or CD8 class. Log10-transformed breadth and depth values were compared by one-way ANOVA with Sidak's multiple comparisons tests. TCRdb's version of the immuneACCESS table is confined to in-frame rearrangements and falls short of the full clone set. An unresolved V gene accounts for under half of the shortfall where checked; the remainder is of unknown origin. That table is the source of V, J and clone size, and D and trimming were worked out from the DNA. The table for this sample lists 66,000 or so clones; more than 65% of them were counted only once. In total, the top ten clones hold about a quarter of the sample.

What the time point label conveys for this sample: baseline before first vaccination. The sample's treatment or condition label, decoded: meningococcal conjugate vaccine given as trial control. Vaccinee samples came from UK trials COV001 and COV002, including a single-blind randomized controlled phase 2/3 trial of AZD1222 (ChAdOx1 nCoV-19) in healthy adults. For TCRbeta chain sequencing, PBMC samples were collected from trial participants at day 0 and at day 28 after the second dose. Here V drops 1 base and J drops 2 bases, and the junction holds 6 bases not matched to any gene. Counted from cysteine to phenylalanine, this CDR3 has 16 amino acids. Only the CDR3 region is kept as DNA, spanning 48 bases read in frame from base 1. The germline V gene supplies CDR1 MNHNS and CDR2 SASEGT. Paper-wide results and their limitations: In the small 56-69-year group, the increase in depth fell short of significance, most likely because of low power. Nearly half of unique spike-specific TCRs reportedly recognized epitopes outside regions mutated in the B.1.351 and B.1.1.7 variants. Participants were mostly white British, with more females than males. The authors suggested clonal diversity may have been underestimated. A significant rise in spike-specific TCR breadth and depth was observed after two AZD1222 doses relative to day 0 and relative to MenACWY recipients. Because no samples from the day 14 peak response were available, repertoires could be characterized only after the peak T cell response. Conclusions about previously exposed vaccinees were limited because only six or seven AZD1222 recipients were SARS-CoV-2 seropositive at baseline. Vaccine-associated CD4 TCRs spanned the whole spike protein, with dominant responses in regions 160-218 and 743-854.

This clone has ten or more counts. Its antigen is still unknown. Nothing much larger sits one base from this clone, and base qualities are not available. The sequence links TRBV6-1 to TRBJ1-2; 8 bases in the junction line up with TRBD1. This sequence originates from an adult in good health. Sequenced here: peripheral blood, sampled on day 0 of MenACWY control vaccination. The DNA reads TGTGCCAGCAGTGAAGGGAGGCAGGGGGCGAACTATGGCTACACCTTC. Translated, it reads CASSEGRQGANYGYTF.